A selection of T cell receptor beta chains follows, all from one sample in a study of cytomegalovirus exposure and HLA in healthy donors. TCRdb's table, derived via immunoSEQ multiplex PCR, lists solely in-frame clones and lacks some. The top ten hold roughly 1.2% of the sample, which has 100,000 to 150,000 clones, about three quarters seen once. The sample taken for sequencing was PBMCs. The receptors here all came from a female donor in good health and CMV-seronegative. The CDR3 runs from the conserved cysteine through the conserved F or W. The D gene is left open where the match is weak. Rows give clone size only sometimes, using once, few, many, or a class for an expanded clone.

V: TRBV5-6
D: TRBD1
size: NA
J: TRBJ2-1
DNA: TGTGCCAGCAGCCCCCGGGACAGGGCGGATAATGAGCAGTTCTTC
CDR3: CASSPRDRADNEQFF

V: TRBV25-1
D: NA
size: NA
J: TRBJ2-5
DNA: TGTGCCAGCAGTGTTAGGCAGGTTCAAGAGACCCAGTACTTC
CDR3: CASSVRQVQETQYF

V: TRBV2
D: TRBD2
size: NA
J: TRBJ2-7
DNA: TGTGCCAGCAGCCCCCAGCGGGGTGTCTACGAGCAGTACTTC
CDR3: CASSPQRGVYEQYF

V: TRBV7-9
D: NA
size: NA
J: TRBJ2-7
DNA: TGTGCCAGCAGCCCAATAAAGGGGATGCACGAGCAGTACTTC
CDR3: CASSPIKGMHEQYF

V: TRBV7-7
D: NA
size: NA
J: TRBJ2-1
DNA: TGTGCTAGCAGCCCCGCGCAGGGGTGGGAGCAGTTCTTC
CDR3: CASSPAQGWEQFF

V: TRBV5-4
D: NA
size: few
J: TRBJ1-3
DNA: TGTGCCAGCAGCTTGAACAGGGCTGGAAACACCATATATTTT
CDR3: CASSLNRAGNTIYF

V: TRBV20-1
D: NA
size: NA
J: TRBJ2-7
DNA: TGCAGTGCCCAATCGGAGTGGGAGCAGTACTTC
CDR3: CSAQSEWEQYF

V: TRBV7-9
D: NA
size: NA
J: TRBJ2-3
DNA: TGTTCCAGCAGCTTAGCGCTCGGGAGCCCCGCAGATACGCAGTATTTT
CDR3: CSSSLALGSPADTQYF

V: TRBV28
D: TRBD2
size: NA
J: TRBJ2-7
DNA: TGTGCCAGCAGTTTAAAGCGAAGCGGGAATTCCTACGAGCAGTACTTC
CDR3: CASSLKRSGNSYEQYF

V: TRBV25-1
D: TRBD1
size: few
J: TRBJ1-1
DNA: TGTGCCAGCAGTGAATATAGGGGGCGCGACACTGAAGCTTTCTTT
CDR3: CASSEYRGRDTEAFF

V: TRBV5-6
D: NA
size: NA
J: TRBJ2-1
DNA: TGTGCCAGCAGCTTGCGTTGGCAGGGCTCCTACAATGAGCAGTTCTTC
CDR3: CASSLRWQGSYNEQFF

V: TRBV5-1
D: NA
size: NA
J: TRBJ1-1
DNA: TGCGCCAGCAGCTTAGAAGGGGGAGCTGAAGCTTTCTTT
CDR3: CASSLEGGAEAFF

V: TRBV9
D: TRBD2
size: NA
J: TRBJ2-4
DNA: TGTGCCAGCAGCGGGGGACTAGCGGGAGGGGTAGCCAAAAACATTCAGTACTTC
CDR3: CASSGGLAGGVAKNIQYF

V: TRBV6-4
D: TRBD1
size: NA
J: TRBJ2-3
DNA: TGTGCCAGCAGTGGAGGGGGCGGTAGCACAGATACGCAGTATTTT
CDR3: CASSGGGGSTDTQYF

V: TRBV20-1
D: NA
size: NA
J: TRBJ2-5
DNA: TGCAGTGCTCCTCTGGAGACCCAGTACTTC
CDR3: CSAPLETQYF

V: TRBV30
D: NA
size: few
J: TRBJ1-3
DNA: TGTGCCTGGAGTTTCCGGATCCTGACCGGGTCTGGAAACACCATATATTTT
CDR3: CAWSFRILTGSGNTIYF

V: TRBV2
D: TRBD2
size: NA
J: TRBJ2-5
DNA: TGTGCCAGCACCCGACAGGGACTAGCGACTCAAGAGACCCAGTACTTC
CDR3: CASTRQGLATQETQYF

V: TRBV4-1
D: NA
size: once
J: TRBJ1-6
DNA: TGCGCCAGCAGCCAACCCGTCAATCCCGGGTCCTATAATTCACCCCTCCACTTT
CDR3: CASSQPVNPGSYNSPLHF

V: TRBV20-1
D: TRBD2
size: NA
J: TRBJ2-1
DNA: TGCAGTGCTAGTGGGGAGGGGCAGTTCTTC
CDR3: CSASGEGQFF

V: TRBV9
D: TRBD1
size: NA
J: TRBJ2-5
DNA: TGTGCCAGCAGCCCAGGGGGAGAGACCCAGTACTTC
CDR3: CASSPGGETQYF

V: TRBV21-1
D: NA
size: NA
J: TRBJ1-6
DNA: TGTGCCAGCAGCAAAACCGTGGACAGGGGGAAGGATTCACCCCTCCACTTT
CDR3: CASSKTVDRGKDSPLHF

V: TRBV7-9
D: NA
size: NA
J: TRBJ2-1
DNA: TGTGCCAGCAGCTTTGACGGGAAAGTGTTCTTC
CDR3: CASSFDGKVFF

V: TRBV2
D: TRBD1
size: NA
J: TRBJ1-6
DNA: TGTGCCAGCATTCCGGGACAGGGAAAATCACCCCTCCACTTT
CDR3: CASIPGQGKSPLHF

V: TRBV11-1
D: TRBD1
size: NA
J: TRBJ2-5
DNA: TGTGCCAGCAGCTCCGGACAGGGCCAAGAGACCCAGTACTTC
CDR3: CASSSGQGQETQYF

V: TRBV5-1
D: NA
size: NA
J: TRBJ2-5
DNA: TGCGCCAGCAGCCGCATCACTTTACAAGAGACCCAGTACTTC
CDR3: CASSRITLQETQYF

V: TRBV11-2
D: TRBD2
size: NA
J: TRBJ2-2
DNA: TGTGCCAGCAGCTTAGTGGGGACTATCATAGCCGGGGAGCTGTTTTTT
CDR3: CASSLVGTIIAGELFF

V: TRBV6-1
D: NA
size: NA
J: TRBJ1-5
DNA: TGTGCCAGCTCGACAGTACTGAATCAGCCCCAGCATTTT
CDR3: CASSTVLNQPQHF

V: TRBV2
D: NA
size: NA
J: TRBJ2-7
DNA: TGTGCCAGCAGTGAATTAACGGGACTCCTCTACGAGCAGTACTTC
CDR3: CASSELTGLLYEQYF

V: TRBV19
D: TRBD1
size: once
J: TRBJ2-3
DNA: TGTGCCAGTAGTGCCGCCGGGACAGGGATCGCAGATACGCAGTATTTT
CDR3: CASSAAGTGIADTQYF

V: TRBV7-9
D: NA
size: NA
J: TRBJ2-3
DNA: TGTTCCAGCAGCTCACGACAGGCCACAGATACGCAGTATTTT
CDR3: CSSSSRQATDTQYF

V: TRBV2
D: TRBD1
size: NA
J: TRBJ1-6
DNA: TGTGCCAGCAGTGCTGGGACAGTAATTTCCTCACCCCTCCACTTT
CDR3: CASSAGTVISSPLHF

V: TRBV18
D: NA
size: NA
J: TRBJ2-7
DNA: TGTGCCAGCTCACCAACAGGGTCCTACGAGCAGTACTTC
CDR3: CASSPTGSYEQYF

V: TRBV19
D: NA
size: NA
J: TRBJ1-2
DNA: TGTGCCAGTAATCGACAGAGTATGCCTAACTATGGCTACACCTTC
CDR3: CASNRQSMPNYGYTF

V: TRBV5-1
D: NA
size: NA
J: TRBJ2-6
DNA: TGCGCCAGCAGCTTGGACTCCTCTGGGGCCAACGGCCTGACTTTC
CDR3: CASSLDSSGANGLTF

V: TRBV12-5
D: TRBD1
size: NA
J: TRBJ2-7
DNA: TGTGCTAGTGGGGGACAGGGGTACTACGAGCAGTACTTC
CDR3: CASGGQGYYEQYF

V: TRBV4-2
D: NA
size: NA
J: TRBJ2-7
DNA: TGTGCCAGCAGCCAGGTTGGAGCGTTCGGCGAGCAGTACTTC
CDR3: CASSQVGAFGEQYF

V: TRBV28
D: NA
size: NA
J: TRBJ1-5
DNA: TGTGCCAGCATACAGGGATCTAGCAATCAGCCCCAGCATTTT
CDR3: CASIQGSSNQPQHF

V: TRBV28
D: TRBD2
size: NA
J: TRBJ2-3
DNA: TGTGCCAGCATAATGGGAATGGGGGGGGAGACGCAGTATTTT
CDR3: CASIMGMGGETQYF

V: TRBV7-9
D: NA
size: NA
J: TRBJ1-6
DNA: TGTGCCAGCAGCTGGGGCGCCGGTTCTAATTCACCCCTCCACTTT
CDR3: CASSWGAGSNSPLHF

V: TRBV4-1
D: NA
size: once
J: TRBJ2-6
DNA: TGCGCCAGCAGCCAAGTCGTCGTGACAGGTTACTCTGGGGCCAACGCCCTGACTTTC
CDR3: CASSQVVVTGYSGANALTF

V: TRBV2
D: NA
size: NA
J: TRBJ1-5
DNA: TGTGCCAGCAGTTATCAAGGGGGCAATCAGCCCCAGCATTTT
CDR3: CASSYQGGNQPQHF

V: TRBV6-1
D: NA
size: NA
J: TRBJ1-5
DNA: TGTGCCAGCAGTAAAGGCCCGGGGGGTAATCAGCCCCAGCATTTT
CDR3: CASSKGPGGNQPQHF

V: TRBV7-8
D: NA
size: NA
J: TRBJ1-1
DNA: TGTGCCAGCAGCTGGACAGTGACTCCCCCACAAGCTTTCTTT
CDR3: CASSWTVTPPQAFF

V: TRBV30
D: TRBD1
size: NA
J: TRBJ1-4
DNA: TGTGCCTGGGAGAAACAGGGGATCGAAAAACTGTTTTTT
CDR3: CAWEKQGIEKLFF

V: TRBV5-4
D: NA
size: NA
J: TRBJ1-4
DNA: TGTGCCAGCAGCCGCGGGGGGTTCAGTGAAAAACTGTTTTTT
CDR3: CASSRGGFSEKLFF

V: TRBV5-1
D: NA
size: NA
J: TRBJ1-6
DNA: TGCGCCAGCAGCCCACTGACTGATTCCCAGTCACCCCTCCACTTT
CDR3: CASSPLTDSQSPLHF

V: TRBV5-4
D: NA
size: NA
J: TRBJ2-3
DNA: TGTGCCAGCAGCTTTCCCCGGGATACGCAGTATTTT
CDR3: CASSFPRDTQYF

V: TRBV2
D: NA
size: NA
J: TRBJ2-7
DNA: TGTGCCAGCACCTTTGGTCAGGGGTACGAGCAGTACTTC
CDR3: CASTFGQGYEQYF

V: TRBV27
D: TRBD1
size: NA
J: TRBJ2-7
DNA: TGTGCCAGCAGTTTAGCCGGGACAGGGGGGTACGAGCAGTACTTC
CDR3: CASSLAGTGGYEQYF

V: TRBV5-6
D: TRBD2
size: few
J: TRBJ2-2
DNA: TGTGCCAGCAGCTATAGCGGGATCTGGGGCGGGGAGCTGTTTTTT
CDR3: CASSYSGIWGGELFF

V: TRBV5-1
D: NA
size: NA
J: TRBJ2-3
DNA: TGCGCCAGCAGCTTGGGCGCAGGTTTTTACGATACGCAGTATTTT
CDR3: CASSLGAGFYDTQYF

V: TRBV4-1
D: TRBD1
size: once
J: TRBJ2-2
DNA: TGCGCCAGCAGCCAGGGACAGGGGAACACCGGGGAGCTGTTTTTT
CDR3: CASSQGQGNTGELFF

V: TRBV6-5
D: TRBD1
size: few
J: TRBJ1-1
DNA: TGTGCCAGCAGTTACTGGGACAGGATGAACACTGAAGCTTTCTTT
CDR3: CASSYWDRMNTEAFF

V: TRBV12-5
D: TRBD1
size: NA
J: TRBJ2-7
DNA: TGTGCTAGTGCAACCGGGACAGGTATTGGCGAGCAGTACTTC
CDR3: CASATGTGIGEQYF

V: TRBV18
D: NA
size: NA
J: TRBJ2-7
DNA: TGTGCCAGCTCACCCATCTCGAGGGGAGGCGAGCAGTACTTC
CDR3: CASSPISRGGEQYF